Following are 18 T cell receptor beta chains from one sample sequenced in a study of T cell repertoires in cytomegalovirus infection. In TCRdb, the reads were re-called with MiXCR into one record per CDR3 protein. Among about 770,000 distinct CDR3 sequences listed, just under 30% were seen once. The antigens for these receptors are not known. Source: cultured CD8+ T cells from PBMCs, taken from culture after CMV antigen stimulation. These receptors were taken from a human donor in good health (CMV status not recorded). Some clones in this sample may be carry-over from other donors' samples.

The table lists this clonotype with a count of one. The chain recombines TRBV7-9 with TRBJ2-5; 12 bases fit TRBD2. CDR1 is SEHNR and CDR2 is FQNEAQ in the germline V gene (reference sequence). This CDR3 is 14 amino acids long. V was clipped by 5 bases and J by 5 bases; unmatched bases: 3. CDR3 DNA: TGTGCCAGCAGCACGCTAGCGGGGGGGGAGACCCAGTACTTC. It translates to CASSTLAGGETQYF.

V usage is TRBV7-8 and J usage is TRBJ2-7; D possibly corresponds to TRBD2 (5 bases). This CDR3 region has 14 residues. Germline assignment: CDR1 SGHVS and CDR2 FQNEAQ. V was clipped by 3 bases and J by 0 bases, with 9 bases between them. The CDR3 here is CASSFKGSSYEQYV. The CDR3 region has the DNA TGTGCCAGCAGCTTTAAAGGGAGCTCCTACGAGCAGTACGTC.

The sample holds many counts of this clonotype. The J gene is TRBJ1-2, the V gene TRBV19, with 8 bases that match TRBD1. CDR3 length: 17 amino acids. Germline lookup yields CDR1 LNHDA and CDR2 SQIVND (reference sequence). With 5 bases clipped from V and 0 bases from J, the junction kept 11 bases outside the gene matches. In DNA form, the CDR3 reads TGTGCCAGTAGTCTTCAGGACAGGGCTGGATCTAACTATGGCTACACCTTC. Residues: CASSLQDRAGSNYGYTF.

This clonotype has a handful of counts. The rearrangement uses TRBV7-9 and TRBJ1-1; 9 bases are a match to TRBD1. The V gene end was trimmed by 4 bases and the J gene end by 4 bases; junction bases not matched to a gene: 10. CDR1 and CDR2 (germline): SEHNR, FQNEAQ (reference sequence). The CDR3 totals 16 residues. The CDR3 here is CASSYPGQGGTTEAFF. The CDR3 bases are TGTGCCAGCAGCTACCCGGGACAGGGTGGGACCACTGAAGCTTTCTTT.

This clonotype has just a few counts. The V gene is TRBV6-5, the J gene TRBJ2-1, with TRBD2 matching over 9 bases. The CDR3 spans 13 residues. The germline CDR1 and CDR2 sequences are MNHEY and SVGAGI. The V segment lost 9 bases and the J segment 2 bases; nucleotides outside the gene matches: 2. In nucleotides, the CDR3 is TGTGCCAGTAGCGGGGGACCCTACAATGAGCAGTTCTTC. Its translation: CASSGGPYNEQFF.

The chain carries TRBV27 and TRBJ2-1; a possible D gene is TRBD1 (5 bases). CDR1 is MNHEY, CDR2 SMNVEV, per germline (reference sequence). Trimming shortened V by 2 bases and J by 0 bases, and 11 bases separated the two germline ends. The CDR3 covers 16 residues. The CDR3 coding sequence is TGTGCCAGCAGTTTAGACAGCCCGAGCTCCTACAATGAGCAGTTCTTC. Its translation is CASSLDSPSSYNEQFF.

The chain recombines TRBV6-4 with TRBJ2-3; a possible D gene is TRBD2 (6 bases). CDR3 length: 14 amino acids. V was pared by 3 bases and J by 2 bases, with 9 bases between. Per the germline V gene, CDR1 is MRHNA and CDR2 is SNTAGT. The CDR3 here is CASSERGFTDTQYF. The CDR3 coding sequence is TGTGCCAGCAGTGAACGGGGGTTCACAGATACGCAGTATTTT.

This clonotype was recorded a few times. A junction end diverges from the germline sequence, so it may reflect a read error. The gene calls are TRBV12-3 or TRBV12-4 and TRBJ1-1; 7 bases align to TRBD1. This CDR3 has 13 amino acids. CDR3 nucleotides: TGTGCCAGCAGTTTTGGAGGCGACAGGGCTTTATCGTTT. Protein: CASSFGGDRALSF.

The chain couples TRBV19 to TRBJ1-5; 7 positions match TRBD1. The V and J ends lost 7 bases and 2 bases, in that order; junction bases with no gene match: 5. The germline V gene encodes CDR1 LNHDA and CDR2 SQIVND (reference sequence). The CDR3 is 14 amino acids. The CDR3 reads CASKDRDGNQPQHF. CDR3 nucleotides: TGTGCCAGTAAAGACAGGGATGGCAATCAGCCCCAGCATTTT.

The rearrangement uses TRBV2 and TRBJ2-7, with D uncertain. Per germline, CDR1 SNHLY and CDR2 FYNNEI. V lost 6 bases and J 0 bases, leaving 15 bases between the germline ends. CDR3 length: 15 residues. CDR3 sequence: CASSWPRSGSYEQYV. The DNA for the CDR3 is TGTGCCAGCAGCTGGCCACGGTCAGGCTCCTACGAGCAGTACGTC.

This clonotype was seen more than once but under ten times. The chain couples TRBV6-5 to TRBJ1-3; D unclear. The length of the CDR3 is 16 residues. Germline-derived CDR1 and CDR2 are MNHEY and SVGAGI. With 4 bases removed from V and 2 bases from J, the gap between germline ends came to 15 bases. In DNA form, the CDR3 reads TGTGCCAGCAGTTTCTCGGCCCCTGGCCCTGGAAACACCATATATTTT. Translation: CASSFSAPGPGNTIYF.

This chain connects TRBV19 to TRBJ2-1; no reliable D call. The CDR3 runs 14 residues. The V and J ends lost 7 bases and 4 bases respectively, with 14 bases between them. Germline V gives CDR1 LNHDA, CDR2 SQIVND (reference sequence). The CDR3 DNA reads TGTGCCAGTATTATTGGGTCAGGATACAATGAGCAGTTCTTC. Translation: CASIIGSGYNEQFF.

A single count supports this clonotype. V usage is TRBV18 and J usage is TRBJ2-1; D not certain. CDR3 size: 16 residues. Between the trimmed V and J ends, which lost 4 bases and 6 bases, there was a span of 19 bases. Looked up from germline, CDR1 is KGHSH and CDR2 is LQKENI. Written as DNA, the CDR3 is TGTGCCAGCTCACAGGACCCGCCGGTTTGGGTCAATGAGCAGTTCTTC. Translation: CASSQDPPVWVNEQFF.

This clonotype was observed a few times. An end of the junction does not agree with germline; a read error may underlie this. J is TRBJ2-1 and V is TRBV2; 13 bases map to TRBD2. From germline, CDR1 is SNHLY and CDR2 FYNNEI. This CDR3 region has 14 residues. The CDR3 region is CASGLTSGGPSVIF. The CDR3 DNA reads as TGTGCCAGCGGATTGACTAGCGGGGGGCCTTCGGTGATCTTC.

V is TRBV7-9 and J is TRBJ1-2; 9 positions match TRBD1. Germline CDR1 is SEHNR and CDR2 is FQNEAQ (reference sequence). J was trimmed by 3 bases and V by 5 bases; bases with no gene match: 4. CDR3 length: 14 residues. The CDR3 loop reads CASSRDRDDYGYTF. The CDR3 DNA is TGTGCCAGCAGCCGGGACAGGGACGACTATGGCTACACCTTC.

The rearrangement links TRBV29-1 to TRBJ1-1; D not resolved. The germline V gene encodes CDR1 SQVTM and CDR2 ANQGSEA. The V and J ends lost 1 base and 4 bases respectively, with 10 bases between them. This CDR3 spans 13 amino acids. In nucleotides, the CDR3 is TGCAGCGTTGAAGTTGGCTCGAGCACTGAAGCTTTCTTT. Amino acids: CSVEVGSSTEAFF.

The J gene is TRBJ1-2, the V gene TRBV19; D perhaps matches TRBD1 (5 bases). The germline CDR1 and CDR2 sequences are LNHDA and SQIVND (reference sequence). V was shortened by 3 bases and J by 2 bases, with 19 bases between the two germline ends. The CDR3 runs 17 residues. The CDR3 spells CASSIGTSGRKNYGYTF. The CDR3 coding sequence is TGTGCCAGTAGTATCGGTACGTCGGGGCGAAAGAACTATGGCTACACCTTC.

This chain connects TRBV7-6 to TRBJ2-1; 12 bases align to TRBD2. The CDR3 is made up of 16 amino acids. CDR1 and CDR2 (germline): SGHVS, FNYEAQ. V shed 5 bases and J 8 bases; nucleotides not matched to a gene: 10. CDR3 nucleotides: TGTGCCAGCAGCACCCGGACTAGCGGGAACCCCGATGAGCAGTTCTTC. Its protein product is CASSTRTSGNPDEQFF.